The subject of this entry is one TCR beta chain. Its antigen is undetermined. The sample holds other DNA sequences that translate to the same CDR3. This CDR3 comprises 14 residues. The V and J ends lost 4 bases and 4 bases, in that order; junction bases with no gene match: 7. CDR1 and CDR2 from the germline V gene are SGDLS and YYNGEE. On sorted subsets, replicate PCRs used 150 to 250 ng DNA, or roughly 30,000 T cell genomes. Original analysis: Junction-only immunoSEQ sequences carried no quality scores, so filtering differed. Sequencing was performed with immunoSEQ multiplex PCR; in TCRdb, only in-frame clones are kept and a portion is missing. Clone size and V and J calls were adopted from that table, with D and trimming inferred from the DNA. The data contain about 1.5 million clones, around 98% of them singletons. The sample belongs to a study of shared clonotypes between healthy human individuals.

Overall study findings and caveats: Estimated clonotype richness was generally higher in naive than memory subsets.

The sample consisted of naive CD4+ T cells sorted from blood. Subset reported: CD45RA+ positively selected. This clonotype originated in a young man in good health. The chain recombines TRBV9 with TRBJ2-7; 8 bases line up with TRBD1. The CDR3 bases are TGTGCCAGCAGCCCCGGGACAGGATCGTACGAGCAGTACTTC. This sequence encodes CASSPGTGSYEQYF.